A selection of T cell receptor beta chains follows, all from one sample in a study of OX40 agonist ivuxolimab in advanced cancers. Data came from immunoSEQ multiplex PCR; TCRdb stores just in-frame clones and leaves some out. The table lists 92,000 or so clones, 84% of them singletons. The sample consisted of CD4+ or CD8+ T cells sorted from blood, taken in a trial of the OX40 agonist ivuxolimab. These receptors were obtained from an adult with an advanced solid tumor such as melanoma, head and neck, liver or kidney cancer. The CDR3 runs from the conserved cysteine through the conserved F or W. Each record gives: J gene, V gene, D gene, clone size, CDR3 protein, CDR3 DNA. The D gene is left open where the match is weak. Clone size appears in some rows only: once, few, many, or a class for an expanded clone.

>TRBJ2-2|TRBV10-2|-|-
CASSGGRANTGELFF
TGCGCCAGCAGTGGGGGCAGGGCGAACACCGGGGAGCTGTTTTTT
>TRBJ2-3|TRBV9|TRBD2|-
CASSATATSGGTDTQYF
TGTGCCAGCAGCGCAACAGCTACTAGCGGGGGCACAGATACGCAGTATTTT
>TRBJ2-3|TRBV19|TRBD2|-
CGTSGDTDTQYF
TGTGGGACTAGCGGGGACACAGATACGCAGTATTTT
>TRBJ2-7|TRBV9|-|-
CASSVRAGFDEQYF
TGTGCCAGCAGCGTCAGAGCCGGGTTCGACGAGCAGTACTTC
>TRBJ2-1|TRBV5-1|-|-
CASMEDTYNEQFF
TGCGCCAGCATGGAGGATACCTACAATGAGCAGTTCTTC
>TRBJ1-4|TRBV6-5|TRBD1|-
CASSLDRGRGEKLFF
TGTGCCAGCAGCCTCGACAGGGGTCGCGGTGAAAAACTGTTTTTT
>TRBJ1-5|TRBV6-5|-|-
CASSPTRPRGQPQHF
TGTGCCAGCAGTCCGACACGTCCTCGGGGTCAGCCCCAGCATTTT
>TRBJ2-7|TRBV5-1|TRBD1|many
CASSLGQGYYEQYF
TGCGCCAGCAGCTTGGGACAGGGTTACTACGAGCAGTACTTC
>TRBJ2-1|TRBV4-1|TRBD2|-
CASMPGLGPYNEQFF
TGCGCCAGCATGCCGGGACTAGGCCCCTACAATGAGCAGTTCTTC
>TRBJ1-2|TRBV14|-|-
CASSQERGALGYGYTF
TGTGCCAGCAGCCAAGAAAGGGGGGCCCTTGGCTATGGCTACACCTTC
>TRBJ1-3|TRBV10-3|-|-
CAISDGTSSGNTIYF
TGTGCCATCAGTGACGGGACTAGCTCTGGAAACACCATATATTTT
>TRBJ1-1|TRBV29-1|TRBD1|-
CSVSQGREAFF
TGCAGCGTCTCACAGGGGAGGGAAGCTTTCTTT
>TRBJ2-1|TRBV7-7|-|-
CASSLDRDGEQFF
TGTGCCAGCAGCTTAGATCGGGACGGGGAGCAGTTCTTC
>TRBJ2-5|TRBV6-5|-|-
CASTTSGPGTQYF
TGTGCCAGCACCACCTCAGGGCCGGGGACCCAGTACTTC
>TRBJ2-7|TRBV21-1|-|-
CASSKMNYEQYF
TGTGCCAGCAGCAAAATGAATTACGAGCAGTACTTC
>TRBJ2-3|TRBV5-6|TRBD2|-
CASSLVPSGRSDTQYF
TGTGCCAGCAGCTTGGTACCTAGCGGGAGATCAGATACGCAGTATTTT
>TRBJ2-5|TRBV11-3|-|-
CASSLGGDSQETQYF
TGTGCCAGCAGCTTAGGGGGGGACAGCCAAGAGACCCAGTACTTC
>TRBJ1-4|TRBV5-4|-|-
CASSPDRKEKLFF
TGTGCCAGCAGCCCGGACCGGAAGGAAAAACTGTTTTTT
>TRBJ1-6|TRBV6-5|-|-
CASSYLRRSTNSPLHF
TGTGCCAGCAGTTACCTTAGAAGATCCACTAATTCACCCCTCCACTTT
>TRBJ1-2|TRBV6-6|TRBD1|once
CASCSGDRLNYGYTF
TGTGCCAGCTGTAGTGGGGACAGGTTAAACTATGGCTACACCTTC
>TRBJ1-2|TRBV18|-|-
CASSREQIYGYTF
TGTGCCAGCTCACGTGAACAAATCTATGGCTACACCTTC
>TRBJ2-7|TRBV11-2|-|-
CASSRLSYEQYF
TGTGCCAGCAGCCGCCTCTCCTACGAGCAGTACTTC
>TRBJ1-5|TRBV7-2|-|medium-sized
CASSGESGTPNQPQHF
TGTGCCAGCAGCGGAGAATCGGGGACACCCAATCAGCCCCAGCATTTT
>TRBJ1-1|TRBV7-6|-|once
CASSSDGNTEAFF
TGTGCCAGCAGTTCGGACGGGAACACTGAAGCTTTCTTT
>TRBJ1-1|TRBV15|TRBD1|-
CATSRSTGGKAEAFF
TGTGCCACCAGCAGGTCGACAGGGGGAAAGGCTGAAGCTTTCTTT
>TRBJ2-5|TRBV19|TRBD1|-
CASSVRDRETETQYF
TGTGCCAGTAGTGTCCGGGACAGGGAAACAGAGACCCAGTACTTC
>TRBJ1-2|TRBV7-9|TRBD1|-
CASSPRDRGPGYTF
TGTGCCAGCAGCCCCCGGGACAGGGGACCTGGCTACACCTTC
>TRBJ2-7|TRBV29-1|-|-
CSVQGKLTYEQYF
TGCAGCGTTCAAGGAAAGTTAACCTACGAGCAGTACTTC
>TRBJ2-2|TRBV7-2|-|-
CASGGSGTGELFF
TGTGCCAGCGGGGGGAGTGGGACCGGGGAGCTGTTTTTT
>TRBJ2-5|TRBV12-5|TRBD1|-
CASGLGGQGVCETQYF
TGTGCTAGTGGTTTGGGGGGACAGGGGGTTTGTGAGACCCAGTACTTC
>TRBJ2-7|TRBV11-1|TRBD2|-
CASSLPLGGGHEQYF
TGTGCCAGCAGCTTACCCCTCGGGGGGGGGCACGAGCAGTACTTC
>TRBJ2-7|TRBV4-1|TRBD1|-
CASSQVRQGSSYEQYF
TGCGCCAGCAGCCAAGTCAGACAGGGGAGCTCCTACGAGCAGTACTTC
>TRBJ1-6|TRBV9|-|-
CASSVDQGNNSPLHF
TGTGCCAGCAGCGTAGACCAGGGTAATAATTCACCCCTCCACTTT
>TRBJ2-3|TRBV5-1|-|-
CASSTEADKQYF
TGCGCCAGCAGCACCGAAGCGGATAAGCAGTATTTT
>TRBJ1-1|TRBV29-1|-|-
CSVAVKNTEAFF
TGCAGCGTCGCGGTGAAGAACACTGAAGCTTTCTTT
>TRBJ1-1|TRBV20-1|TRBD1|-
CSATTGPEAFF
TGCAGTGCTACGACAGGGCCTGAAGCTTTCTTT
>TRBJ2-1|TRBV19|-|-
CASGGEQFF
TGTGCCAGTGGGGGTGAGCAGTTCTTC